Shown below are 11 T cell receptor beta chains from a single sample sequenced in a study of shared clonotypes between healthy human individuals. This table comes from immunoSEQ multiplex PCR, and its TCRdb copy is limited to in-frame clones, with some not included. This table holds about 2.4 million clones, more than 80% found once. Source material: naive CD4+ T cells sorted from blood. Stated subset: CD45RA+ positively selected. Receptors were obtained from a man aged 18 to 29 in good health.

This chain connects TRBV6-1 to TRBJ2-1; 8 bases map to TRBD2. Germline CDR1 MNHNS, CDR2 SASEGT. The CDR3 spans 17 residues. Trimming cost V 1 base and J 3 bases; bases outside gene matches: 8. CDR3 sequence (DNA): TGTGCCAGCAGTGAAGTTTCGAGCGGGAGACTCTACAATGAGCAGTTCTTC. Amino acid sequence: CASSEVSSGRLYNEQFF.

The gene calls are TRBV7-8 and TRBJ2-7, with 13 bases lining up with TRBD2. Trimming removed 5 bases from V and 7 bases from J; junction bases left unmatched: 8. The CDR3 has 15 amino acids. Germline-derived CDR1 and CDR2 are SGHVS and FQNEAQ. The CDR3 DNA reads as TGTGCCAGCAGCACCAGGACTAGCGGGAGTGGTGAGCAGTACTTC. It specifies CASSTRTSGSGEQYF.

The rearrangement uses TRBV5-6 and TRBJ2-2, with D perhaps given as TRBD1 or TRBD2 (5 bases each). V was clipped by 4 bases and J by 6 bases, with 13 bases between them. The germline V gene encodes CDR1 SGHDT and CDR2 YYEEEE. There are 14 residues in the CDR3. The CDR3 DNA follows: TGTGCCAGCAGCCCTGGTTGGGGGTCCGGGGAGCTGTTTTTT. Amino acid sequence: CASSPGWGSGELFF.

A note on this clone: Different DNA sequences within this sample yield the same CDR3. The chain uses TRBV10-3 and TRBJ2-1; 7 bases map to TRBD2. Trimming cost V 2 bases and J 0 bases; bases outside gene matches: 1. The length of the CDR3 is 15 residues. Germline lookup yields CDR1 ENHRY and CDR2 SYGVKD. The CDR3 loop is CAISEGGSSYNEQFF. The DNA for the CDR3 is TGTGCCATCAGTGAGGGCGGGAGCTCCTACAATGAGCAGTTCTTC.

This chain uses TRBV30 with TRBJ2-2; D gene uncertain. The CDR3 has 15 residues. The germline V gene encodes CDR1 GTSNPN and CDR2 SVGIG (reference sequence). With 0 bases removed from V and 4 bases from J, the gap between germline ends came to 12 bases. The CDR3 DNA follows: TGTGCCTGGAGTGTAGGCGTCGGGTCCACCGGGGAGCTGTTTTTT. It specifies CAWSVGVGSTGELFF.

This clone was found a few times. The V gene is TRBV6-5, the J gene TRBJ1-6; D possibly corresponds to TRBD1 (6 bases). This CDR3 comprises 14 residues. The V gene's germline CDR1 is MNHEY and CDR2 SVGAGI. Trimming removed 6 bases at V and 10 bases at J, with 16 bases between. In DNA form, the CDR3 reads TGTGCCAGCAGGCACAGGGACGGGTTATCACCCCTCCACTTT. Protein sequence: CASRHRDGLSPLHF.

The V gene is TRBV27, the J gene TRBJ1-5; possibly TRBD1 for D (6 bases). Germline V lookup: CDR1 MNHEY, CDR2 SMNVEV (reference sequence). V lost 2 bases and J 3 bases, leaving 14 bases between the germline ends. This CDR3 spans 16 amino acids. In nucleotides, the CDR3 is TGTGCCAGCAGTTTACGGGGGCAGGGAAACAATCAGCCCCAGCATTTT. It translates to CASSLRGQGNNQPQHF.

About this clone itself: This CDR3 is also generated by other DNA sequences in the sample. The chain uses TRBV6-6 and TRBJ1-6; tentative D call: TRBD1 (5 bases). Trimming cost V 5 bases and J 7 bases, with 9 bases left between them. The CDR3 spans 13 residues. Germline-derived CDR1 and CDR2 are MNHNY and SVGAGI (reference sequence). The CDR3 spells CASSDRDNSPLHF. CDR3 DNA sequence: TGTGCCAGCAGTGACCGGGACAATTCACCCCTCCACTTT.

This clone was observed a few times. The V call is TRBV28, the J call TRBJ1-1; no definite D call. CDR3 length: 14 amino acids. V was clipped by 4 bases and J by 2 bases, with 11 bases between them. Germline values: CDR1 MDHEN, CDR2 SYDVKM. The CDR3 DNA follows: TGTGCCAGCAGTTATAAGGTGAGCAACACTGAAGCTTTCTTT. It specifies CASSYKVSNTEAFF.

CDR3 amino acids: CASSSGTERYGYTF. CDR3 DNA sequence: TGTGCCAGCAGCTCCGGGACAGAGCGGTATGGCTACACCTTC. The chain employs TRBV5-4 and TRBJ1-2; 7 nucleotides line up with TRBD1. J lost 5 bases, V lost 3 bases, and 7 bases had no gene match. The CDR3 length is 14 residues. The V gene's germline CDR1 is SGHNT and CDR2 YYREEE (reference sequence).

The chain employs TRBV6-1 and TRBJ2-7, with 10 positions matching TRBD2. The length of the CDR3 is 16 residues. V lost 2 bases, J lost 2 bases, and 6 bases stayed unmatched. The germline CDR1 and CDR2 sequences are MNHNS and SASEGT. CDR3 sequence reads: CASSESLSGGPYEQYF. CDR3 nucleotide sequence: TGTGCCAGCAGTGAAAGTCTTAGCGGGGGGCCCTACGAGCAGTACTTC.